These T cell receptor beta chains were read from a single sample in a study of T cells in Graves' hyperthyroidism and ophthalmopathy. TCRdb recomputed calls from the multiplex PCR reads with MiXCR, one row per CDR3 protein. The sample holds 350,000 to 500,000 distinct CDR3 sequences, approximately 15% seen once. The sequenced sample was blood. These receptors came from a woman between 18 and 29 years old with Graves' hyperthyroidism. Both conserved end residues are part of each CDR3. Fields, in order: clone size, V gene, D gene, J gene, CDR3 DNA, CDR3 protein. D genes are given only for firm matches. Part of the rows lack a size; the others show once, few, many or a class for expanded clones.

>few|TRBV20-1|NA|TRBJ2-2
TGCAGTGCTTCGAGGGCAGCGCGCACCGGGGAGCTGTTTTTT
CSASRAARTGELFF
>NA|TRBV3-1|NA|TRBJ2-4
TGTGCCAGCAGCCAGGGTATGAACATTCAGTACTTC
CASSQGMNIQYF
>few|TRBV27|NA|TRBJ2-5
TGTGCCAACAAGCCTTCCCCGGGACCCAATAAGAGGGAGACCCAGTACTTC
CANKPSPGPNKRETQYF
>few|TRBV28|NA|TRBJ1-5
TGTGCCAGCACCACAAGGGCCGCGCCAGTAGGTCAGCCCCAGCATTTT
CASTTRAAPVGQPQHF
>few|TRBV3-1|TRBD2|TRBJ2-7
TGTGCCAGCAGCATATCTAGCGGTTCCTACGAGCAGTACTTC
CASSISSGSYEQYF
>many|TRBV9|NA|TRBJ2-3
TGTGCCAGCAGCTCTTGGGGCAGCCCAAACACAGATACGCAGTATTTT
CASSSWGSPNTDTQYF
>many|TRBV13|TRBD1|TRBJ2-1
TGTGCCAGCAGCTTCAGGACAGGGGGGAATGAGCAGTTCTTC
CASSFRTGGNEQFF
>many|TRBV28|TRBD2|TRBJ2-7
TGTGCCAGCAGTTTTACCCCTAGCGGGACCTACGAGCAGTACTTC
CASSFTPSGTYEQYF
>few|TRBV20-1|NA|TRBJ1-5
TGCAGTGCTAGGGGGGATGATCAGCCCCAGCATTTT
CSARGDDQPQHF
>NA|TRBV9|TRBD2|TRBJ2-2
TGTGCCAGCAGCGTAGCTCGGCTAGCGGGTTACGCGAACACCGGGGAGCTGTTTTTT
CASSVARLAGYANTGELFF
>NA|TRBV18|NA|TRBJ2-2
TGTGCCAGCTCACCAATCCCCGGGGCCACCGAGGAGCTGTTTTTT
CASSPIPGATEELFF
>many|TRBV28|NA|TRBJ1-1
TGTGCCAGCAGTTTGAGTAGGGGGGCTGAAGCTTTCTTT
CASSLSRGAEAFF
>many|TRBV20-1|NA|TRBJ1-1
TGCAGTGCTAGAGATGTAAGGGCTTTCTTT
CSARDVRAFF
>many|TRBV6-6|NA|TRBJ1-1
TGTGCCAGCAGTTACATACAGGGGAACACTGAAGCTTTCTTT
CASSYIQGNTEAFF
>once|TRBV15|NA|TRBJ2-5
TGTGCCACCAGCGCGGGGACGGAGACCCAGTACTTC
CATSAGTETQYF
>many|TRBV20-1|TRBD2|TRBJ2-3
TGCAGTGCTAGGCCCGGACTAGCGGTCACAGATACGCAGTATTTT
CSARPGLAVTDTQYF
>NA|TRBV4-2|NA|TRBJ2-5
TGTGCCAGCAGCCAAGAGATCAGAGGAGAAGAGACCCAGTACTTC
CASSQEIRGEETQYF
>many|TRBV5-5|NA|TRBJ2-2
TGTGCCAGCAGCTTGAATAGGGCCACAACCGGGGAGCTGTTTTTT
CASSLNRATTGELFF
>many|TRBV3-1|NA|TRBJ2-1
TGTGCCAGCAGCCAAGACGACTACAATGAGCAGTTCTTC
CASSQDDYNEQFF
>NA|TRBV15|TRBD2|TRBJ2-7
TGTGCCACCAGCAGAGATATTAGCGGGTCCTACGAGCAGTACTTC
CATSRDISGSYEQYF
>NA|TRBV28|TRBD1|TRBJ1-1
TGTGCCAGCAGTTACGGACAGGGGGAGAACACTGAAGCTTTCTTT
CASSYGQGENTEAFF
>few|TRBV18|NA|TRBJ1-1
TGTGCCAGCTCACCACAGGAACGGTGGAACGGAGCTTTCTTT
CASSPQERWNGAFF
>few|TRBV29-1|NA|TRBJ2-2
TGCAGCGTTCAAGACGGGCAGAACACCGGGGAGCTGTTTTTT
CSVQDGQNTGELFF
>few|TRBV19|NA|TRBJ1-1
TGTGCCAGTACTCCGAAACGGGGACGCACTGAAGCTTTCTTT
CASTPKRGRTEAFF
>NA|TRBV2|NA|TRBJ1-6
TGTGCCAGCAGTGTTGACAGTACTAATTCACCCCTCCACTTT
CASSVDSTNSPLHF
>NA|TRBV5-8|NA|TRBJ2-6
TGTGCCAGCAGCTCCGGTAGGGTCGGGGCCAACGTCCTGACTTTC
CASSSGRVGANVLTF
>many|TRBV5-1|TRBD2|TRBJ2-1
TGCGCCAGCAGCTTTAATGTGCGGGGACTAGCGCCCAATGAGCAGTTCTTC
CASSFNVRGLAPNEQFF
>many|TRBV6-1|TRBD2|TRBJ2-7
TGTGCCAGCAGACAAGGGTTCGGACTAGCGGGAGGAAACCACGAGCAGTACTTC
CASRQGFGLAGGNHEQYF
>many|TRBV2|NA|TRBJ2-2
TGTGCCAGCAATGAAAGGGGGAACACCGGGGAGCTGTTTTTT
CASNERGNTGELFF
>few|TRBV11-3|NA|TRBJ2-3
TGTGCCAGCAGCTCCACCGGACAATCAGGCGGAGATACGCAGTATTTT
CASSSTGQSGGDTQYF
>few|TRBV5-1|NA|TRBJ1-2
TGCGCCAGCAGCTTGGATGGCTCCAACTATGGCTACACCTTC
CASSLDGSNYGYTF
>few|TRBV6-5|NA|TRBJ1-3
TGTGCCAGCAGTTACTCTTCAGGGTCTGGAAACACCATATATTTT
CASSYSSGSGNTIYF
>once|TRBV19|NA|TRBJ2-5
TGTGCCAGTATAAAGGTCGGGAAGACCCAGTACTTC
CASIKVGKTQYF